A selection of T cell receptor beta chains follows, all from one sample in a study of low-dose radiotherapy and immunotherapy resistance in tumors. In TCRdb, the reads were re-called with MiXCR into one record per CDR3 protein. This repertoire shows 80,000 or so distinct CDR3 sequences, 15% to 20% found once; its top ten account for roughly 1.4%. The sample here was PBMCs, taken after low-dose radiotherapy plus immunotherapy. The source is a male donor with prostate cancer. Each CDR3 is given with its conserved first and last residue. Clone size is shown for a subset of rows, as once, few, many or a class of expanded clone.

v_call	clone_size	cdr3_aa
TRBV7-9	many	CASSLGWADRDRNEQFF
TRBV6-2/TRBV6-3	-	CASKNGLAGAYEQYF
TRBV4-1	many	CASSQPGGQSTDTQYF
TRBV28	-	CASSSTSGLGELFF
TRBV2	many	CASSSPGGTSSYEQYF
TRBV28	many	CASSSGQGNTGELFF
TRBV28	many	CASSLSLRTSGSKDTQYF
TRBV29-1	-	CRGAIAGGLSSYNEQFF
TRBV5-1	-	CASSLGRTSGSDEQFF
TRBV4-1	many	CASRTRDLLAGESEQYF
TRBV12-3/TRBV12-4	many	CASSLGRNYEQYF
TRBV6-5	many	CASSSPRETQYF
TRBV19	many	CASSGHGGSANVLTF
TRBV28	-	CASSLGTGTEQYF
TRBV6-1	many	CASRGTGPMKYF
TRBV15	-	CATSRDQGLGEKLFF
TRBV7-6	many	CASSLGTLAGPTFEQFF
TRBV10-3	many	CAIRPGTLDEQFF
TRBV5-1	many	CASSYLVAAESYNEQFF
TRBV20-1	many	CSALSAGRDNEQFF
TRBV12-3/TRBV12-4	few	CASSFKGTSGRANTGELFF